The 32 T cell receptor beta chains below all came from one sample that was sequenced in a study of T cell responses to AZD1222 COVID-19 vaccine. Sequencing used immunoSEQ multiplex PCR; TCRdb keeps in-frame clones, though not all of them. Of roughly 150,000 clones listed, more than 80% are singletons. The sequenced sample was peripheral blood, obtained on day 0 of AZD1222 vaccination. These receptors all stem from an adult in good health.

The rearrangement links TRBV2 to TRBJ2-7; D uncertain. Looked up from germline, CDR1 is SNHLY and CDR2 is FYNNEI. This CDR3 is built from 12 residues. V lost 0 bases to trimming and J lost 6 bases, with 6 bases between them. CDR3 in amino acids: CASSEALLEQYF. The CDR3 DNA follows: TGTGCCAGCAGTGAAGCGCTTCTCGAGCAGTACTTC.

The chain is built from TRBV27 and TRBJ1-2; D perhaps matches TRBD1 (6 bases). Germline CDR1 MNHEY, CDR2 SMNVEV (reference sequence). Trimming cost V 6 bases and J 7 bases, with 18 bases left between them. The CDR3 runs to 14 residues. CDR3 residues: CASRPQGLVAGYTF. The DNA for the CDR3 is TGTGCCAGCAGACCCCAGGGGTTGGTGGCTGGCTACACCTTC.

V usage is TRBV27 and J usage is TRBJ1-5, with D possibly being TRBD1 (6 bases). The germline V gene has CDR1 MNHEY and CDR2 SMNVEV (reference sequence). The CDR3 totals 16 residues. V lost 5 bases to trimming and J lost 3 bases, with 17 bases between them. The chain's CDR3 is CASSRSGAGDNQPQHF. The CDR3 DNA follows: TGTGCCAGCAGTCGGTCAGGGGCGGGGGACAATCAGCCCCAGCATTTT.

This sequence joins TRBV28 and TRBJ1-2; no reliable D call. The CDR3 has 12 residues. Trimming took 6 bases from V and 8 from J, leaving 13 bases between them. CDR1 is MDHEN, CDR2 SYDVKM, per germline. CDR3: CASSPRVEGYTF. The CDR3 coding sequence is TGTGCCAGCAGCCCTCGGGTCGAGGGCTACACCTTC.

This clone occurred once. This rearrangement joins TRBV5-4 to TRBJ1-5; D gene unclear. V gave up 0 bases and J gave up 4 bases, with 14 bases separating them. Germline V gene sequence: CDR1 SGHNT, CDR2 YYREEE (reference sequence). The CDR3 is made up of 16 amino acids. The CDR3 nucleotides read TGTGCCAGCAGCTTGGATCTGGAGTCTGCGAATCAGCCCCAGCATTTT. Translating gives CASSLDLESANQPQHF. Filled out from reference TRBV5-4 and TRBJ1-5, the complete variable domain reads ETGVTQSPTHLIKTRGQQVTLRCSSQSGHNTVSWYQQALGQGPQFIFQYYREEENGRGNFPPRFSGLQFPNYSSELNVNALELDDSALYLCASSLDLESANQPQHFGDGTRLSIL.

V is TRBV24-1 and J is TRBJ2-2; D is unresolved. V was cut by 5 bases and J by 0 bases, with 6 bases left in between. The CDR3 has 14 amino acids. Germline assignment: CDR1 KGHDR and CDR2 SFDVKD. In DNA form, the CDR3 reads TGTGCCACCAGTGCGCAGACGAACACCGGGGAGCTGTTTTTT. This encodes CATSAQTNTGELFF.

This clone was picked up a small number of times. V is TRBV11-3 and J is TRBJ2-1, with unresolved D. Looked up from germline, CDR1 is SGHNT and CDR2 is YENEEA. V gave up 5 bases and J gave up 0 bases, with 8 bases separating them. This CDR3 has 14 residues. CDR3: CASSGSSSYNEQFF. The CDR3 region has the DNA TGTGCCAGCAGCGGCAGCAGCTCCTACAATGAGCAGTTCTTC.

In nucleotides, the CDR3 is TGTGCCAGCACCCCAAAGACACCGAACACTGAAGCTTTCTTT. Its translation is CASTPKTPNTEAFF. This chain links TRBV7-8 with TRBJ1-1; D remains unclear. The V end was cut by 7 bases, the J end by 1 base, with 13 bases between. Germline values: CDR1 SGHVS, CDR2 FQNEAQ. This CDR3 has 14 residues.

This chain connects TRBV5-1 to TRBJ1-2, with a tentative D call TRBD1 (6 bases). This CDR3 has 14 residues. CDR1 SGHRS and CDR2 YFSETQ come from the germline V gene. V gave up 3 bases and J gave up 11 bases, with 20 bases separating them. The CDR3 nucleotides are TGCGCCAGCAGCTATATTACGGGCGGGCAGGGGTACACCTTC. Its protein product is CASSYITGGQGYTF. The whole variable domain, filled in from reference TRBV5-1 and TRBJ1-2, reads KAGVTQTPRYLIKTRGQQVTLSCSPISGHRSVSWYQQTPGQGLQFLFEYFSETQRNKGNFPGRFSGRQFSNSRSEMNVSTLELGDSALYLCASSYITGGQGYTFGSGTRLTVV.

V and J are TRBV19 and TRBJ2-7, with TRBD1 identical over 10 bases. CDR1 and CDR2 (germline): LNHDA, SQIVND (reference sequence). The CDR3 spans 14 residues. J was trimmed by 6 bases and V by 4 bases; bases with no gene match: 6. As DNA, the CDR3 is TGTGCCAGTAGTAGGCGGGACAGGGGATCCGAGCAGTACTTC. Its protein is CASSRRDRGSEQYF. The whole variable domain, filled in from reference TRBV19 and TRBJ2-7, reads DGGITQSPKYLFRKEGQNVTLSCEQNLNHDAMYWYRQDPGQGLRLIYYSQIVNDFQKGDIAEGYSVSREKKESFPLTVTSAQKNPTAFYLCASSRRDRGSEQYFGPGTRLTVT.

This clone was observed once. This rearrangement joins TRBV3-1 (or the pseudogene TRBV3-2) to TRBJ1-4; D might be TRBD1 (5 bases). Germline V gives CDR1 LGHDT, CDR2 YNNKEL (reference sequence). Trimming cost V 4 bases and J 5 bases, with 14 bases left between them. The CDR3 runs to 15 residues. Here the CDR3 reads CASSLWGEGNEKLFF. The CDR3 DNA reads TGTGCCAGCAGCCTATGGGGCGAAGGGAATGAAAAACTGTTTTTT.

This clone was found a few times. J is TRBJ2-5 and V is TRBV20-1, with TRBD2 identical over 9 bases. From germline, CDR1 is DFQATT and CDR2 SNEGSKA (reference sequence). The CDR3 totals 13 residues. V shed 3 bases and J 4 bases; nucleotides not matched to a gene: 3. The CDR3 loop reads CSASLTSGETQYF. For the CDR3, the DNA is TGCAGTGCTAGTTTGACTAGCGGAGAGACCCAGTACTTC.

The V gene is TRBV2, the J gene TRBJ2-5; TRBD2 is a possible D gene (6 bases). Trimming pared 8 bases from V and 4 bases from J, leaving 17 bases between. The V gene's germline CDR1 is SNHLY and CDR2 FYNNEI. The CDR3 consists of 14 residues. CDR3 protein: CASSGGFSGETQYF. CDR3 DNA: TGTGCCAGCTCTGGGGGGTTTTCAGGAGAGACCCAGTACTTC.

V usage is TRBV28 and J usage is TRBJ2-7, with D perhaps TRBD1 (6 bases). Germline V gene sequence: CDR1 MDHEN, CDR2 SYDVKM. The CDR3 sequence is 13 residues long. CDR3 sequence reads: CASQPGHHYEQYF. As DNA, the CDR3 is TGTGCTAGTCAGCCGGGACACCACTACGAGCAGTACTTC.

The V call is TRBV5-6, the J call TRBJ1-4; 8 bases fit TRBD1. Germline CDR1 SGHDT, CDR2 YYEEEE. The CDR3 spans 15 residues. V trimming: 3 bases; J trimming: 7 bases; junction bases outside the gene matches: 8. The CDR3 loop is CASSSPGGIFEKLFF. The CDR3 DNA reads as TGTGCCAGCAGCTCACCAGGGGGCATATTTGAAAAACTGTTTTTT.

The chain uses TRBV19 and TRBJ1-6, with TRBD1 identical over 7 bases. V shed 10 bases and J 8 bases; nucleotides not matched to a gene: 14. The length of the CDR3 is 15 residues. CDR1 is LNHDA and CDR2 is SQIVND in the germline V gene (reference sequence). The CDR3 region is CATTTTDRDYSPLHF. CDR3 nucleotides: TGTGCCACAACGACGACTGACAGGGATTATTCACCCCTCCACTTT.

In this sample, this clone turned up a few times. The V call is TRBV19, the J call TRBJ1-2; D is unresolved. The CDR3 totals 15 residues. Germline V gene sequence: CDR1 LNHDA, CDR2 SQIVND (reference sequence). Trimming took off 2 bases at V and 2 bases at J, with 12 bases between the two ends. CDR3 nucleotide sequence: TGTGCCAGTAGTATATCCGTACAGTTCAACTATGGCTACACCTTC. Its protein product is CASSISVQFNYGYTF.

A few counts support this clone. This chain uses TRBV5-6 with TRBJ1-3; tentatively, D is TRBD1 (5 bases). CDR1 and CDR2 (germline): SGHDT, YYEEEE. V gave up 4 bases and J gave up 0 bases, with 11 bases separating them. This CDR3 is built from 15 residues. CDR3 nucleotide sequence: TGTGCCAGCAGCCTGGGACCGAACTCTGGAAACACCATATATTTT. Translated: CASSLGPNSGNTIYF.

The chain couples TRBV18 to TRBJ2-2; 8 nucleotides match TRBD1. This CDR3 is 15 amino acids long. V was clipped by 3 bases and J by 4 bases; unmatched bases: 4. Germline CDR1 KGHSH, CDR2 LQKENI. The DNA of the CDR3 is TGTGCCAGCTCACCCCAGGGGGCAACCACCGGGGAGCTGTTTTTT. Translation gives CASSPQGATTGELFF.

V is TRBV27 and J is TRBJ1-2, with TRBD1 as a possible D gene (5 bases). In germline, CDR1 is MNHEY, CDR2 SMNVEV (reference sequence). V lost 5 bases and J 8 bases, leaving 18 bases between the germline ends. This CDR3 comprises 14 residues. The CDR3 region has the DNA TGTGCCAGCAGTCGAGCCGGGACGAGGTGGGGCTACACCTTC. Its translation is CASSRAGTRWGYTF.

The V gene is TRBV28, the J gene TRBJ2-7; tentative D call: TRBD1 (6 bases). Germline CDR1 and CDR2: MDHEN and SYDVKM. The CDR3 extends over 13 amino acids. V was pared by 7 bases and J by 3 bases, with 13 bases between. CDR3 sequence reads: CASTPQGHYEQYF. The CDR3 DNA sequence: TGTGCCAGCACACCACAGGGCCACTACGAGCAGTACTTC.

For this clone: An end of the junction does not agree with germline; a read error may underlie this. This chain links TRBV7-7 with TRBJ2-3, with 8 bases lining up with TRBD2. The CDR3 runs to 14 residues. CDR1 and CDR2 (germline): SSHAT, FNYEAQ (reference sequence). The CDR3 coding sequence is TGTGCTAGCAGCTTAGGACTAGCAGGAGATACGCAGTATTTT. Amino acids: CASSLGLAGDTQYF.

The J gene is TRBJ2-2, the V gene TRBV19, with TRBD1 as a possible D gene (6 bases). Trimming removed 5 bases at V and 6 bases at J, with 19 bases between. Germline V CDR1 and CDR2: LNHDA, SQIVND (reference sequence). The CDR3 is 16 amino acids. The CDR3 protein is CASSSTGTNLAGELFF. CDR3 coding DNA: TGTGCCAGTAGTTCAACCGGGACAAATTTGGCCGGGGAGCTGTTTTTT.

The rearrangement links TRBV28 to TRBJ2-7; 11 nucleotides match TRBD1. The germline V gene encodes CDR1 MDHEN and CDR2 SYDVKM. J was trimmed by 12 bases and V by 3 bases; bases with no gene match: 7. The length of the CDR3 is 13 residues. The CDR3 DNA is TGTGCCAGCAGTTTGGGACAGGGGGAAGGGTGGTACTTC. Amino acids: CASSLGQGEGWYF.

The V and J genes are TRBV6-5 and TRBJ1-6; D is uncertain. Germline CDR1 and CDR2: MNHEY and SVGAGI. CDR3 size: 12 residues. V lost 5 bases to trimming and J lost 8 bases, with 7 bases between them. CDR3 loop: CASSLIDSPLHF. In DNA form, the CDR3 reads TGTGCCAGCAGTCTCATTGATTCACCCCTCCACTTT.

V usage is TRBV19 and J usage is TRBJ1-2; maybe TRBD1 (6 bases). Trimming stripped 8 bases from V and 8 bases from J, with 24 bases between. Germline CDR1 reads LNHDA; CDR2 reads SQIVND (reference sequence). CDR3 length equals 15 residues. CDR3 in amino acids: CASRGRTDAHKGYTF. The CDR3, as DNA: TGTGCCAGTCGAGGGCGGACAGACGCACATAAGGGCTACACCTTC. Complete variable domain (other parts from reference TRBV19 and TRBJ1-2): DGGITQSPKYLFRKEGQNVTLSCEQNLNHDAMYWYRQDPGQGLRLIYYSQIVNDFQKGDIAEGYSVSREKKESFPLTVTSAQKNPTAFYLCASRGRTDAHKGYTFGSGTRLTVV.

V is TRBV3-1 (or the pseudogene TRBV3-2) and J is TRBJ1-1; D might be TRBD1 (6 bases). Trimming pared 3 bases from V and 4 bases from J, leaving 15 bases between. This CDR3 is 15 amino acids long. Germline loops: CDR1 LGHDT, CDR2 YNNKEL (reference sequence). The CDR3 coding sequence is TGTGCCAGCAGCCAGGTCGGGGGCTCCCGCACTGAAGCTTTCTTT. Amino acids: CASSQVGGSRTEAFF.

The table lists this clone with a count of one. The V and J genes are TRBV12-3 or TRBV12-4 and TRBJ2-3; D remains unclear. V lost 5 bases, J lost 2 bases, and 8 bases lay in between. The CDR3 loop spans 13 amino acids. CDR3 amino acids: CASSPLNTDTQYF. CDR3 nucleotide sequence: TGTGCCAGCAGTCCCCTAAACACAGATACGCAGTATTTT.

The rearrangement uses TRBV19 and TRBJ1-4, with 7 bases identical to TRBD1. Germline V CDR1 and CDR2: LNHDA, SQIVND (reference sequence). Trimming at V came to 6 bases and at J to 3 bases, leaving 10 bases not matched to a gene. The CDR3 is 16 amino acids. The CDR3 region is CASSQGGGLANEKLFF. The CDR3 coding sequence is TGTGCCAGTAGCCAGGGGGGGGGCTTGGCTAATGAAAAACTGTTTTTT.

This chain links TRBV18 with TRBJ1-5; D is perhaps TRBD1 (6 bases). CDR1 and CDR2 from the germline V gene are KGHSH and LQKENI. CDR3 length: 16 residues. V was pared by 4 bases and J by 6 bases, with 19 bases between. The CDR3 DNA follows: TGTGCCAGCTCACTATATAAACAGGGATCCGGTCAGCCCCAGCATTTT. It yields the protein CASSLYKQGSGQPQHF.

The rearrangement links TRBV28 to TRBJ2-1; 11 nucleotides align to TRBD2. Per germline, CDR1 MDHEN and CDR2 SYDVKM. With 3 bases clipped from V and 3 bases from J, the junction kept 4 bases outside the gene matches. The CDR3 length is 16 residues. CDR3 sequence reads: CASSFASGGLYNEQFF. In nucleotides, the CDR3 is TGTGCCAGCAGTTTTGCTAGCGGGGGGCTCTACAATGAGCAGTTCTTC.

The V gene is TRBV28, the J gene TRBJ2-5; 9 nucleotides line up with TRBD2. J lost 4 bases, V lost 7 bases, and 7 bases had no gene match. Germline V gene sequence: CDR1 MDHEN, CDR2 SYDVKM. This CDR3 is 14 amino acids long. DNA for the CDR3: TGTGCCAGCAACGCAGCAGCGGGGGGAGAGACCCAGTACTTC. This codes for CASNAAAGGETQYF.